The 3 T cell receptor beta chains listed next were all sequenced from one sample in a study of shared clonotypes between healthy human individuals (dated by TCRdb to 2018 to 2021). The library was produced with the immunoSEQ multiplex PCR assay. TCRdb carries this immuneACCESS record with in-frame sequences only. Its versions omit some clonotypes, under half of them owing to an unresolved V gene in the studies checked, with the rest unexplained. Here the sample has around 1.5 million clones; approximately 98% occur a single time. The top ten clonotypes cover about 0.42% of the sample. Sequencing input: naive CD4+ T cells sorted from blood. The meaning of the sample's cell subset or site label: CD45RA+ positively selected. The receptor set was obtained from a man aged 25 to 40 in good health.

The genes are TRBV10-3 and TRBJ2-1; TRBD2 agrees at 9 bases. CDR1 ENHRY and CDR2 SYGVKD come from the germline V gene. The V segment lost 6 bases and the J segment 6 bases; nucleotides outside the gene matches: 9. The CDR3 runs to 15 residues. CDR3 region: CAIRGASGTPNEQFF. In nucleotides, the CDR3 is TGTGCCATCAGAGGGGCTAGCGGGACCCCCAATGAGCAGTTCTTC.

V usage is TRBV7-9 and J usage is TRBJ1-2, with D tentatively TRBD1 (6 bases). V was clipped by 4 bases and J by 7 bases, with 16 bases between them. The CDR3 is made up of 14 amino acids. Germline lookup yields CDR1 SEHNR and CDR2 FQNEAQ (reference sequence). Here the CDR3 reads CASSSEGHGGGYTF. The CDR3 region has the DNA TGTGCCAGCAGCTCGGAGGGACACGGAGGTGGCTACACCTTC.

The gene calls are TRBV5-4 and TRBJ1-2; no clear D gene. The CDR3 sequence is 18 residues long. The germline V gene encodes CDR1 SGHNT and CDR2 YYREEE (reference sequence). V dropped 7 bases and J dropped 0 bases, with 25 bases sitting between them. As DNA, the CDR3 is TGTGCCAGCCGCCCGGGCCCGGTCCCTGACGGATCTAACTATGGCTACACCTTC. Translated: CASRPGPVPDGSNYGYTF.